This T cell receptor beta chain emerged from a study of cytomegalovirus exposure and HLA in healthy donors. Looking at the study overall: Out of roughly 170 million T cells, an earlier analysis found fewer than 140 million unique TCR beta sequences in total.

PCR was performed using 60 Vbeta and 13 Jbeta primers. Measured with immunoSEQ multiplex PCR; TCRdb has only the in-frame clones, and not every one. Of tens of thousands of clones listed, 70% to 85% are singletons. Trimming took 5 bases from V and 3 from J, leaving 15 bases between them. CDR1 and CDR2 (germline): SGHNT, YYREEE (reference sequence). The CDR3 sequence is 14 residues long. The origin of this receptor is a man aged 18 to 35 in good health and CMV-seronegative. The rearrangement uses TRBV5-4 and TRBJ2-7, with D perhaps matching TRBD1 (6 bases). Sequencing was carried out using PBMCs. The CDR3: CASRKDRQNYEQYF. As DNA, the CDR3 is TGTGCCAGCAGGAAGGACAGACAGAACTACGAGCAGTACTTC.